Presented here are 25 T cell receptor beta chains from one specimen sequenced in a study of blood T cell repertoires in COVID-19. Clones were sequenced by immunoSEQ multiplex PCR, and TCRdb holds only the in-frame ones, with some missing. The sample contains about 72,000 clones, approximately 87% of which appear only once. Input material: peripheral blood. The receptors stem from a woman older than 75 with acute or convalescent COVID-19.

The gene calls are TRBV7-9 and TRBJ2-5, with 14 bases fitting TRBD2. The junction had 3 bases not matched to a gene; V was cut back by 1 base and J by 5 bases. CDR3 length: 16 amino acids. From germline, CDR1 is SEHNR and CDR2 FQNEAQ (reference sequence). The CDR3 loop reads CASSLGLAGGPETQYF. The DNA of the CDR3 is TGTGCCAGCAGCTTAGGACTAGCGGGAGGGCCGGAGACCCAGTACTTC.

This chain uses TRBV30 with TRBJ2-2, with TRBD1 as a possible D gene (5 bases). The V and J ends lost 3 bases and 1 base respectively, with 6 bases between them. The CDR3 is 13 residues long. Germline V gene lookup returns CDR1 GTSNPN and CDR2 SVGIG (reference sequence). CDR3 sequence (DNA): TGTGCCTGGAGAAGGGGGAACACCGGGGAGCTGTTTTTT. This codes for CAWRRGNTGELFF.

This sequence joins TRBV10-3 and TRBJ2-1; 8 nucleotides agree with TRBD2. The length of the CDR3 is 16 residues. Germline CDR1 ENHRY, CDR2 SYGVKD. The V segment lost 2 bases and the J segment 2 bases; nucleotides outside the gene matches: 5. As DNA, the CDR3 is TGTGCCATCAGTGAGCAAGTAGCGGGAACCTACAATGAGCAGTTCTTC. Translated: CAISEQVAGTYNEQFF.

Here the CDR3 DNA reads TGTGCCAGCAGTGAACAGGGGTTCGAGCAGTACTTC. This sequence encodes CASSEQGFEQYF. The rearrangement uses TRBV2 and TRBJ2-7, with a possible D match to TRBD1 (6 bases). This CDR3 has 12 residues. Germline assignment: CDR1 SNHLY and CDR2 FYNNEI. Between the trimmed V and J ends, which lost 2 bases and 6 bases, there was a span of 8 bases. The whole variable domain, filled in from reference TRBV2 and TRBJ2-7, reads EPEVTQTPSHQVTQMGQEVILRCVPISNHLYFYWYRQILGQKVEFLVSFYNNEISEKSEIFDDQFSVERPDGSNFTLKIRSTKLEDSAMYFCASSEQGFEQYFGPGTRLTVT.

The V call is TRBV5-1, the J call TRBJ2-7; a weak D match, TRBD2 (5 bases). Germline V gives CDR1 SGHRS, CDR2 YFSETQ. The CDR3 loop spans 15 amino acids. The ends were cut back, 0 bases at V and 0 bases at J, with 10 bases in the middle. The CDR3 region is CASSLDGMDSYEQYF. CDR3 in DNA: TGCGCCAGCAGCTTGGACGGGATGGACTCCTACGAGCAGTACTTC.

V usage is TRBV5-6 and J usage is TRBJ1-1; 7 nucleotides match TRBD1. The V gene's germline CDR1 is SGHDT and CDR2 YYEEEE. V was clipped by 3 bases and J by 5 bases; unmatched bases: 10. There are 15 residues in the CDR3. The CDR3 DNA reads TGTGCCAGCAGCTCCTACAGGTTACAGGGGACTGAAGCTTTCTTT. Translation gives CASSSYRLQGTEAFF.

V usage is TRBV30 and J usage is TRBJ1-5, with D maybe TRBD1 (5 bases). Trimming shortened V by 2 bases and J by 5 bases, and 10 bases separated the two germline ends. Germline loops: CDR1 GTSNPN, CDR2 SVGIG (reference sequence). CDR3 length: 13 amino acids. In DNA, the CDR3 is TGTGCCTGGAGTCAGGGCGGTTATCAGCCCCAGCATTTT. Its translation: CAWSQGGYQPQHF.

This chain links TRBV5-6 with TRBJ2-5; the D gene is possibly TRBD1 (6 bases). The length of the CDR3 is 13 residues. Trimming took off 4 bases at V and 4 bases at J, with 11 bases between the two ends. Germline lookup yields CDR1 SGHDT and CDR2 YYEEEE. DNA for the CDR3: TGTGCCAGCAGCCCCGACAGGCGAGAGACCCAGTACTTC. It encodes CASSPDRRETQYF.

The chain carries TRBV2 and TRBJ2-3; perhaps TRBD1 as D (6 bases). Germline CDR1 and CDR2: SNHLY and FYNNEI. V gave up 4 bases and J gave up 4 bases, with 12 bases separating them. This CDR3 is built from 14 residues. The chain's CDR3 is CASSGPGVADTQYF. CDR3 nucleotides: TGTGCCAGCAGTGGACCAGGGGTAGCAGATACGCAGTATTTT.

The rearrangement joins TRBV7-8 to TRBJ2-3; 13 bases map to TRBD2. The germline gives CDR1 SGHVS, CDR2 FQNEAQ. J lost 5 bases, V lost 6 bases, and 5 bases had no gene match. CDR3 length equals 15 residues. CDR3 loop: CASRPLAGGVDTQYF. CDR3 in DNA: TGTGCCAGCAGGCCACTAGCGGGAGGGGTAGATACGCAGTATTTT.

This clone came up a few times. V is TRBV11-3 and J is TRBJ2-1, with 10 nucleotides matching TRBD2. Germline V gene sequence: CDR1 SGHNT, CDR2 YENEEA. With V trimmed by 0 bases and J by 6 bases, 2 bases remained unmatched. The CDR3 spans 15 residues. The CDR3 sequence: CASSLEVAGGNEQFF. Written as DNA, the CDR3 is TGTGCCAGCAGCTTAGAGGTAGCGGGAGGCAATGAGCAGTTCTTC.

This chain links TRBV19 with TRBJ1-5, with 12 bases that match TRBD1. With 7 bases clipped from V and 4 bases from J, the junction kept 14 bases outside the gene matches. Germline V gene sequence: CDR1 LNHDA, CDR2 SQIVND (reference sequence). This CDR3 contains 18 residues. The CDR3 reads CASTHLRDRGRRNQPQHF. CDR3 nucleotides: TGTGCCAGTACACACCTAAGGGACAGGGGGCGTCGAAATCAGCCCCAGCATTTT.

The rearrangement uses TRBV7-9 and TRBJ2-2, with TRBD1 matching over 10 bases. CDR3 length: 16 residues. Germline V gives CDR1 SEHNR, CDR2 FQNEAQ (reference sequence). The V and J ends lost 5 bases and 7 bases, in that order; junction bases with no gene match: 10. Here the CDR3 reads CASSKRTGGTGGELFF. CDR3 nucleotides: TGTGCCAGCAGCAAAAGGACAGGGGGAACGGGCGGGGAGCTGTTTTTT.

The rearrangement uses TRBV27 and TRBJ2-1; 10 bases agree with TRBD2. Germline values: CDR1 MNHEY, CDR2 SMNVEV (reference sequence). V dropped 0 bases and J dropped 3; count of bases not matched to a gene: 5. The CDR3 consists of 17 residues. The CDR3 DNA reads TGTGCCAGCAGTTTATCGGTCGGGACTAGCGTCTACAATGAGCAGTTCTTC. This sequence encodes CASSLSVGTSVYNEQFF.

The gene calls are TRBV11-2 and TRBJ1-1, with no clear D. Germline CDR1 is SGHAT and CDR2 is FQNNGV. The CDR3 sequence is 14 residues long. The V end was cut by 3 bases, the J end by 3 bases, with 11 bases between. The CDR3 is CASSFPFSDTEAFF. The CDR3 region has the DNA TGTGCCAGCAGCTTCCCCTTTAGTGACACTGAAGCTTTCTTT. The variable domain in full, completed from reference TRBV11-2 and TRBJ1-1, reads EAGVAQSPRYKIIEKRQSVAFWCNPISGHATLYWYQQILGQGPKLLIQFQNNGVVDDSQLPKDRFSAERLKGVDSTLKIQPAKLEDSAVYLCASSFPFSDTEAFFGQGTRLTVV.

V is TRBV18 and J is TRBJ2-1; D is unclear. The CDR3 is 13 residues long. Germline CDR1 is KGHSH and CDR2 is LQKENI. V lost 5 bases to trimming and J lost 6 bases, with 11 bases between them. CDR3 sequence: CASSSLEVNEQFF. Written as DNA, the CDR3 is TGTGCCAGCTCAAGCCTTGAAGTCAATGAGCAGTTCTTC.

CDR3 loop: CASRPSGGSSYEQYF. In nucleotides, the CDR3 is TGTGCCAGCAGACCTTCTGGCGGCAGCTCCTACGAGCAGTACTTC. This chain joins TRBV6-2 or TRBV6-3 and TRBJ2-7; no clear D. Per the germline V gene, CDR1 is MNHEY and CDR2 is SVGEGT. The CDR3 is 15 amino acids. V lost 6 bases, J lost 0 bases, and 15 bases lay in between.

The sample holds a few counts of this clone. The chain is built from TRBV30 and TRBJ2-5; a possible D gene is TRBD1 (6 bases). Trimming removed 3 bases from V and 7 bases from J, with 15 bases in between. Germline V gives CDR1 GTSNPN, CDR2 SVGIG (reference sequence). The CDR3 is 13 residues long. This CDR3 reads CAWRETGSGTQYF. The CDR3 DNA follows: TGTGCCTGGAGGGAAACAGGGTCGGGGACCCAGTACTTC.

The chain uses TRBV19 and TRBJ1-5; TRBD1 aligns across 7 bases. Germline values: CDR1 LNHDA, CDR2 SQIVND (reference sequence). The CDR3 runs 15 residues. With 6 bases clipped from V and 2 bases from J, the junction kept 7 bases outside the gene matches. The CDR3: CASRNTGVGNQPQHF. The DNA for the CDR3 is TGTGCCAGTAGAAATACAGGGGTGGGCAATCAGCCCCAGCATTTT.

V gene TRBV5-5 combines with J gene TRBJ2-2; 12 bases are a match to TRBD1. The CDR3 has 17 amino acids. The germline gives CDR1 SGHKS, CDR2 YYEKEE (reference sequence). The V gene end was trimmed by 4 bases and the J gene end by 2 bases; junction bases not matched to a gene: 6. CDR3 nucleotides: TGTGCCAGCAGCGGACCGGGACAGGGGGCAAACACCGGGGAGCTGTTTTTT. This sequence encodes CASSGPGQGANTGELFF.

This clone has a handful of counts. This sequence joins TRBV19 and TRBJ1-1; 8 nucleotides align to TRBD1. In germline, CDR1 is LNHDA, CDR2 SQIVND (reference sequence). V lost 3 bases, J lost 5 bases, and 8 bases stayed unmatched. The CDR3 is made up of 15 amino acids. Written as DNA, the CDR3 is TGTGCCAGTAGTATTGACAGGGGAAGAGGGACTGAAGCTTTCTTT. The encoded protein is CASSIDRGRGTEAFF.

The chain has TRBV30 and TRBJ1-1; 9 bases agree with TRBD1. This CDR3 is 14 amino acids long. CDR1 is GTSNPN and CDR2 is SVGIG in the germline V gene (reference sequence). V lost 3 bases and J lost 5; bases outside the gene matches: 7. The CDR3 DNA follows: TGTGCCTGGAGAACGACAGGGGGTTTTACTGAAGCTTTCTTT. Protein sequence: CAWRTTGGFTEAFF.

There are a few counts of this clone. The CDR3 sequence is CASSPTGAVLGYTF. The CDR3 DNA reads TGTGCCAGCAGTCCGACAGGGGCAGTACTTGGCTACACCTTC. The chain combines TRBV6-5 with TRBJ1-2; 8 bases map to TRBD1. Germline CDR1 MNHEY, CDR2 SVGAGI. V lost 5 bases and J lost 7; bases outside the gene matches: 9. This CDR3 is built from 14 residues.

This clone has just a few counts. In nucleotides, the CDR3 is TGTGCCAGCAGAACACTAGCGGGAGGATACTACAATGAGCAGTTCTTC. Translation gives CASRTLAGGYYNEQFF. The chain recombines TRBV27 with TRBJ2-1, with 12 bases lining up with TRBD2. CDR1 and CDR2 from the germline V gene are MNHEY and SMNVEV (reference sequence). The CDR3 covers 16 residues. V dropped 6 bases and J dropped 3; count of bases not matched to a gene: 6.

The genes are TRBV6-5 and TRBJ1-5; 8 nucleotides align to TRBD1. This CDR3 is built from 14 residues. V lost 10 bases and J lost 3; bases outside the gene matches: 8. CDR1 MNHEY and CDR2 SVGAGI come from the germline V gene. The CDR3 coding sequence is TGTGCCACCCTACAGGGGGTTAACAATCAGCCCCAGCATTTT. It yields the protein CATLQGVNNQPQHF.